This T cell receptor beta chain was observed in a study of CDR3 diversity in severe acne. TCRdb fed the PCR reads into MiXCR, producing one record per CDR3 protein. The sample includes approximately 77,000 distinct CDR3 sequences, about 53% of them seen just once. The length of the CDR3 is 15 residues. The V gene's germline CDR1 is SQVTM and CDR2 ANQGSEA. The ends were cut back, 7 bases at V and 1 base at J, with 19 bases in the middle. The sample consisted of blood. The TCR originated in a male donor with severe acne vulgaris. The V call is TRBV29-1, the J call TRBJ2-5, with TRBD1 as a possible D gene (5 bases). CDR3 DNA sequence: TGCAGCGCCGATCGACAGTACTCCTTCCAAGAGACCCAGTACTTC. This sequence encodes CSADRQYSFQETQYF. Variable domain in full (rest from reference TRBV29-1 and TRBJ2-5): SAVISQKPSRDICQRGTSLTIQCQVDSQVTMMFWYRQQPGQSLTLIATANQGSEATYESGFVIDKFPISRPNLTFSTLTVSNMSPEDSSIYLCSADRQYSFQETQYFGPGTRLLVL.